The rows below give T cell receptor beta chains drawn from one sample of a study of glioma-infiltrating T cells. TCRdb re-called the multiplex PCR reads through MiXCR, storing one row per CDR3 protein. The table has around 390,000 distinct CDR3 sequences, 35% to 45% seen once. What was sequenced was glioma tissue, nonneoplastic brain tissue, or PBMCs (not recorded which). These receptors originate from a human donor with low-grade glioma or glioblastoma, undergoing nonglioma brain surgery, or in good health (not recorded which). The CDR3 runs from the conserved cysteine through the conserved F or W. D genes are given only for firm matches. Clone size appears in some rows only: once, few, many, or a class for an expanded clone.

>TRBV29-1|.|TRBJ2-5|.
CSVLFPFQETQYF
TGCAGCGTTCTTTTCCCCTTCCAAGAGACCCAGTACTTC
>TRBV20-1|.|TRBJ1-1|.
CSASRIGGNTEAFF
TGCAGTGCTTCGAGGATCGGGGGGAACACTGAAGCTTTCTTT
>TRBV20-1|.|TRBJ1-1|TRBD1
CSAPGQGAKATEAFF
TGCAGTGCTCCGGGACAGGGGGCGAAGGCCACTGAAGCTTTCTTT
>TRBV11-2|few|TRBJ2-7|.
CASKSLSYEQYF
TGTGCCAGCAAGTCCCTCTCCTACGAGCAGTACTTC
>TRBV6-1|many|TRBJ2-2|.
CASSESRVSGELFF
TGTGCCAGCAGTGAATCTCGAGTGTCCGGGGAGCTGTTTTTT
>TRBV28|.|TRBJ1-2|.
CASSSTPDKDYGYTF
TGTGCCAGCAGTTCTACCCCGGACAAGGACTATGGCTACACCTTC
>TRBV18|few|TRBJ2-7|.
CASSPPPEGIRNEQYF
TGTGCCAGCTCACCACCCCCGGAGGGGATTCGGAACGAGCAGTACTTC
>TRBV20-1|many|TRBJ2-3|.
CSASYSYADTQYF
TGCAGTGCTTCCTACAGCTACGCAGATACGCAGTATTTT
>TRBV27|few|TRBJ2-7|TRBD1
CASSSLSHRGRSSYEQYF
TGTGCCAGCAGTTCCCTCTCTCACAGGGGCCGCTCATCCTACGAGCAGTACTTC
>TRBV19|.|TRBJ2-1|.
CASSIGATSSYNEQFF
TGTGCCAGTAGTATAGGGGCGACTAGCTCCTACAATGAGCAGTTCTTC
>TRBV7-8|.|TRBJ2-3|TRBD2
CASSSGLGGTQYF
TGTGCCAGCAGCTCGGGACTAGGTGGGACGCAGTATTTT
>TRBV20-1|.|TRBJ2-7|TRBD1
CSATRDRGLYKQYF
TGCAGTGCTACCCGGGACAGGGGACTCTACAAGCAGTACTTC
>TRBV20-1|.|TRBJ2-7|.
CSAIPDRYSSKQYF
TGCAGTGCCATACCCGACAGGTACTCCTCCAAGCAGTACTTC
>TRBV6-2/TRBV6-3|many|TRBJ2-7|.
CAAGLRDYEQYF
TGTGCCGCGGGACTGAGGGACTACGAGCAGTACTTC